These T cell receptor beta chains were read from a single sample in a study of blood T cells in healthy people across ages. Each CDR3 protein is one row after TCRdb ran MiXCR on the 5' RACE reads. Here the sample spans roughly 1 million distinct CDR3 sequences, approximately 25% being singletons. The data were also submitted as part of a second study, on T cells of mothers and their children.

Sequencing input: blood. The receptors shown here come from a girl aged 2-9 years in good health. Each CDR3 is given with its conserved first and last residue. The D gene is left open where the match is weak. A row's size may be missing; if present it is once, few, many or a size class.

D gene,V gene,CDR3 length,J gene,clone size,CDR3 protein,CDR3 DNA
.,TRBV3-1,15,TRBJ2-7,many,CASSQDTGSSYEQYF,TGTGCCAGCAGCCAAGATACAGGGAGCTCCTACGAGCAGTACTTC
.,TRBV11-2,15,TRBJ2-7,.,CASSLDRARTYEQYF,TGTGCCAGCAGCTTAGATAGGGCTAGAACCTACGAGCAGTACTTC
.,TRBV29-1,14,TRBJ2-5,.,CSVEDLRAGETQYF,TGCAGCGTTGAAGATCTAAGGGCCGGAGAGACCCAGTACTTC
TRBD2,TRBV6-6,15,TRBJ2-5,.,CASSPSGGRGETQYF,TGTGCCAGCAGCCCAAGCGGCGGGAGGGGAGAGACCCAGTACTTC
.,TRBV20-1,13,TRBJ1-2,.,CSADGKGSAGYTF,TGCAGTGCCGACGGGAAAGGGAGCGCTGGCTACACCTTC
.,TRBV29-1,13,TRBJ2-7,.,CSVRTDYTYEQYF,TGCAGCGTTCGGACAGACTATACCTACGAGCAGTACTTC
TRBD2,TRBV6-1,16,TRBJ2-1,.,CASRVPSGISYNEQFF,TGTGCCAGCAGAGTTCCTAGCGGGATATCCTACAATGAGCAGTTCTTC
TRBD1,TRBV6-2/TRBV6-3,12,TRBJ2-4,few,CASSGDRNIQYF,TGTGCCAGCAGCGGGGACAGAAACATTCAGTACTTC
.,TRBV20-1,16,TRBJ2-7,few,CSAANRGQGGLYEQYF,TGCAGTGCCGCCAACCGCGGCCAGGGGGGCCTATACGAGCAGTACTTC
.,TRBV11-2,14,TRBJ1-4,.,CASRMGGIGEKLFF,TGTGCCAGCAGGATGGGGGGGATAGGTGAAAAACTGTTTTTT
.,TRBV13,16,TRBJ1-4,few,CASSFRPSGTAEKLFF,TGTGCCAGCAGTTTCAGGCCTTCCGGGACGGCAGAAAAACTGTTTTTT
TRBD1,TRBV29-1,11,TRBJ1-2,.,CSAQGSTGYTF,TGCAGCGCACAGGGGAGCACTGGCTACACCTTC
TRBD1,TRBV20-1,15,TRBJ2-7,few,CSAQGTGQRAYEQYF,TGCAGTGCTCAAGGGACGGGACAGCGAGCCTACGAGCAGTACTTC
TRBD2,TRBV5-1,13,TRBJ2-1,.,CASSSGLAREQFF,TGCGCCAGCAGCTCCGGACTAGCTCGTGAGCAGTTCTTC
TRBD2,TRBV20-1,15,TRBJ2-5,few,CSARGTSGRRETQYF,TGCAGTGCTAGAGGGACTAGCGGGAGGAGGGAGACCCAGTACTTC
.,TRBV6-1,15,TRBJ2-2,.,CASSEGQGYFGELFF,TGTGCCAGCAGTGAAGGCCAGGGATATTTCGGGGAGCTGTTTTTT
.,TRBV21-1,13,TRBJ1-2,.,CASSECGRGGYTF,TGTGCCAGCAGCGAATGCGGACGAGGAGGCTACACCTTC
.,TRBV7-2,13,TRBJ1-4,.,CASSFPGSEKLFF,TGTGCCAGCAGCTTCCCTGGGAGTGAAAAACTGTTTTTT
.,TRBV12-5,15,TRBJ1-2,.,CASGSTGSPQYGYTF,TGTGCTAGTGGGAGCACAGGTTCTCCCCAGTATGGCTACACCTTC
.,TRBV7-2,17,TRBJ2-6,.,CASSFARRASGANVLTF,TGTGCCAGCAGCTTTGCTAGACGGGCCTCTGGGGCCAACGTCCTGACTTTC
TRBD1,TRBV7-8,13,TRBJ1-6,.,CASRDSFNSPLHF,TGTGCCAGCCGGGACAGCTTCAATTCACCCCTCCACTTT
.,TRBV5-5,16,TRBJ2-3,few,CASSFNTEDLKDTQYF,TGTGCCAGCAGCTTTAACACCGAGGACCTTAAAGATACGCAGTATTTT
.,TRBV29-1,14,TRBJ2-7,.,CSVDSGWKGNEQYF,TGCAGCGTTGACTCGGGGTGGAAGGGAAACGAGCAGTACTTC
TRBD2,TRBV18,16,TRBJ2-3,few,CASSPLSSGGTDTQYF,TGTGCCAGCTCACCCCTGAGTAGCGGGGGCACAGATACGCAGTATTTT
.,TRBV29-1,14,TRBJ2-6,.,CSVEGLSGANVLTF,TGCAGCGTTGAAGGCTTATCTGGGGCCAACGTCCTGACTTTC
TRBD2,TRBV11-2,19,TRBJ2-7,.,CASSLVGTSGGSSSYEQYF,TGTGCCAGCAGCTTAGTAGGGACTAGCGGGGGGTCGAGCTCCTACGAGCAGTACTTC
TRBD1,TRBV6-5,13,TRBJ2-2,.,CASSRQGAGELVF,TGTGCCAGCAGTCGACAGGGGGCCGGGGAGCTGGTTTTT
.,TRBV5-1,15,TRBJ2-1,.,CASSLGDVPGDEQFF,TGCGCCAGCAGCTTGGGGGACGTCCCTGGCGATGAGCAGTTCTTC
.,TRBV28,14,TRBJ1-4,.,CASLTPGTNEKLFF,TGTGCCAGCTTAACCCCGGGCACTAATGAAAAACTGTTTTTT
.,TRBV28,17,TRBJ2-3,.,CASSSDPSRAGTDTQYF,TGTGCCAGCAGTTCGGATCCTAGCAGAGCGGGCACAGATACGCAGTATTTT
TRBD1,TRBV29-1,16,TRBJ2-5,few,CSVEGRDRGGKETQYF,TGCAGCGTTGAAGGAAGGGACAGGGGAGGGAAAGAGACCCAGTACTTC
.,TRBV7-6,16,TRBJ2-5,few,CASSPRQGGPVATQYF,TGTGCCAGCAGCCCTAGACAGGGAGGGCCGGTCGCGACCCAGTACTTC
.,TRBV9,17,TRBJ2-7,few,CASSVSAGREASNEQYF,TGTGCCAGCAGCGTGTCGGCCGGACGGGAAGCCTCCAACGAGCAGTACTTC
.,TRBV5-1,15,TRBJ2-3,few,CASSLSGISVDTQYF,TGCGCCAGCAGCTTGAGCGGCATATCGGTAGATACGCAGTATTTT
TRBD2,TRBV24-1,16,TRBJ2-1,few,CATSENSGRAGNEQFF,TGTGCCACCAGTGAGAATAGCGGGAGGGCCGGGAATGAGCAGTTCTTC
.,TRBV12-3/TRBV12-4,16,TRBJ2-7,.,CASSSMDMVDRYEQYF,TGTGCCAGCAGTTCGATGGACATGGTAGACCGCTACGAGCAGTACTTC
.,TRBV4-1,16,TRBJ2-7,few,CASSPREGVLSYEQYF,TGCGCCAGCAGCCCAAGGGAGGGGGTCCTCTCCTACGAGCAGTACTTC
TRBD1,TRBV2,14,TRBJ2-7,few,CASFTGTGKYEQYF,TGTGCCAGCTTTACCGGGACAGGGAAGTACGAGCAGTACTTC
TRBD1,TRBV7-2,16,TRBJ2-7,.,CASSLVGQGLVDEQYF,TGTGCCAGCAGCTTAGTGGGACAGGGTCTGGTAGACGAGCAGTACTTC
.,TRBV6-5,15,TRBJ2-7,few,CASSYSADRSYEQYF,TGTGCCAGCAGTTACTCGGCGGACAGATCTTACGAGCAGTACTTC
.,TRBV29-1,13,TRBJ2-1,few,CSVEGVTYNEQFF,TGCAGCGTTGAGGGGGTCACCTACAATGAGCAGTTCTTC
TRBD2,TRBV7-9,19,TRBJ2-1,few,CASSYPERGEEIYYNEQFF,TGTGCCAGCAGCTATCCAGAGCGGGGGGAGGAAATTTATTACAATGAGCAGTTCTTC
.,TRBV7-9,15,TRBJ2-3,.,CASSLVTSDADTQYF,TGTGCCAGCAGCTTAGTGACTAGTGATGCAGATACGCAGTATTTT
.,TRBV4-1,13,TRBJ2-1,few,CASSQAGCNEQFF,TGCGCCAGCAGCCAGGCGGGGTGCAATGAGCAGTTCTTC
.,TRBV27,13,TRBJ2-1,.,CASSSQTYSEQFF,TGTGCCAGCAGTAGTCAGACCTACAGTGAGCAGTTCTTC
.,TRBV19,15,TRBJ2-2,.,CASSIWQANTGELFF,TGTGCCAGTAGTATCTGGCAGGCGAACACCGGGGAGCTGTTTTTT
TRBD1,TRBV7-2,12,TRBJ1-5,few,CASSLQGEPQHF,TGTGCCAGCAGCCTCCAGGGGGAGCCCCAGCATTTT
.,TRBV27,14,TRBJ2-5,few,CASSLKIIGETQYF,TGTGCCAGCAGTTTAAAGATCATAGGAGAGACCCAGTACTTC
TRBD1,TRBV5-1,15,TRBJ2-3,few,CASSSWTGRLDTQYF,TGCGCCAGCAGCTCTTGGACAGGGAGATTGGATACGCAGTATTTT
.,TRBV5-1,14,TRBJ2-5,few,CASSLGIEWETQYF,TGCGCCAGCAGCTTGGGGATCGAGTGGGAGACCCAGTACTTC
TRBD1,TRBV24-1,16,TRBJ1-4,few,CATSVGGQGTNEKLFF,TGTGCCACCAGTGTCGGGGGACAGGGAACTAATGAAAAACTGTTTTTT
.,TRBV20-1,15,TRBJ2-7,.,CSACEWRRSSYEQYF,TGCAGTGCTTGCGAATGGCGGAGGAGCTCCTACGAGCAGTACTTC
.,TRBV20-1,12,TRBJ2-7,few,CSARGPVYEQYF,TGCAGTGCTAGGGGACCCGTTTACGAGCAGTACTTC